This TCR beta chain was sequenced for a study of glioma-infiltrating T cells after dendritic cell vaccination. The V and J ends lost 3 bases and 8 bases respectively, with 12 bases between them. The CDR3 length is 13 residues. Germline loops: CDR1 SGHRS, CDR2 YFSETQ. TCRB CDR3 was amplified from 2 ug genomic DNA or less. The assay was immunoSEQ multiplex PCR, and TCRdb's table has in-frame clones only and misses some. This sample has about 65,000 clones, with more than 75% found just once. As to time point: after dendritic cell vaccination, including at tumor progression/relapse. All glioblastoma patients lacked an isocitrate dehydrogenase mutation.

The sample was blood, taken after dendritic cell vaccination. The source of this sequence is a human donor with glioblastoma. V is TRBV5-1 and J is TRBJ2-1, with D perhaps TRBD1 (6 bases). CDR3 in amino acids: CASSYTHRDEQFF. DNA for the CDR3: TGCGCCAGCAGCTATACCCACAGGGATGAGCAGTTCTTC.